This T cell receptor (beta chain) was observed in a study of blood T cell repertoires in COVID-19. Study information: COVID-19 samples collected from the United States, Italy and Spain covered acute and convalescent phases. Nucleic acid was either cDNA or gDNA, and it came from T cells, B-cell-depleted T cells, or PBMCs.

This clone appeared once. Authors' analysis steps: The assay estimated nucleated cells by amplifying reference gene primers. Some clones are missing from TCRdb's copy, which holds only in-frame ones; the method was immunoSEQ multiplex PCR. V, J and clone size derive from that table, while D and trimming were established from the DNA sequence. The repertoire holds 140,000 to 150,000 clones, 87% seen once, with approximately 40% in the top ten. The germline V gene has CDR1 MGHDK and CDR2 SYGVNS. The CDR3 runs 15 residues. V lost 3 bases and J 3 bases, leaving 12 bases between the germline ends. This sequence joins TRBV25-1 and TRBJ1-5, with D uncertain. This TCR derives from a man in his fifties or sixties who had recovered from COVID-19. The sequenced sample consisted of peripheral blood. The CDR3 here is CASSDTRAPNQPQHF. CDR3 bases: TGTGCCAGCAGTGACACGAGGGCCCCCAATCAGCCCCAGCATTTT.